This TCR beta chain stems from a study of CD8 T cells in Susac syndrome. After extraction with the RNeasy kit, roughly 0.45 to 1 ug of the RNA was reverse transcribed using random hexamers. TCRdb recomputed calls from the immunoSEQ multiplex PCR reads with MiXCR, one row per CDR3 protein. The sample lists 400,000 or so distinct CDR3 sequences, approximately 89% occurring once. CDR3 length: 17 amino acids. Germline CDR1 reads SQVTM; CDR2 reads ANQGSEA. V was clipped by 6 bases and J by 7 bases; unmatched bases: 15. V and J are TRBV29-1 and TRBJ2-2, with 12 bases aligning to TRBD2. This receptor was identified in a human donor with multiple sclerosis. The sequencing sample was made of CD8+ T cells from PBMCs. Written as DNA, the CDR3 is TGCAGCGTCGGTCGCCCGGGACTAGCGGGTCCGGGCGGGGAGCTGTTTTTT. Its translation: CSVGRPGLAGPGGELFF.